This TCR beta chain was observed in a study of pediatric ulcerative colitis. One to two pinch biopsies were taken from the rectum during colonoscopy. V was clipped by 6 bases and J by 6 bases; unmatched bases: 13. This CDR3 comprises 15 residues. CDR1 is SGHAT and CDR2 is FQNNGV in the germline V gene. Here immunoSEQ multiplex PCR was the method, and the copy in TCRdb shows in-frame clones only, minus some. The sample includes roughly 9,900 clones, 82% of them seen just once. The sequencing sample was made of gut tissue. The chain combines TRBV11-2 with TRBJ1-1; 7 bases align to TRBD1. The receptor was derived from a girl aged 5 to 17 who was a control in a study of pediatric ulcerative colitis. The CDR3 spells CASRAPGQEEAEAFF. As DNA, the CDR3 is TGTGCCAGCAGGGCTCCTGGACAGGAGGAGGCTGAAGCTTTCTTT.